Listed below are T cell receptor beta chains from one sample, sequenced in a study of blood T cell repertoires in COVID-19. Profiled with immunoSEQ multiplex PCR; TCRdb holds only in-frame clones, not every one. Of around 100,000 clones listed, 75% to 95% are singletons. The sample comprised peripheral blood. The source is a man aged 18 to 30 with acute or convalescent COVID-19. Each CDR3 is given with its conserved first and last residue. Each record gives: J gene, V gene, D gene, CDR3 DNA, CDR3 protein. The D gene is left open where the match is weak.

j_gene: TRBJ2-7; v_gene: TRBV27; d_gene: TRBD1; CDR3nt: TGTGCCAGCAGGTTACAGGGGGGAACCTACGAGCAGTACTTC; CDR3aa: CASRLQGGTYEQYF
j_gene: TRBJ1-1; v_gene: TRBV29-1; d_gene: .; CDR3nt: TGCAGCGTCAGGGCCAACACTGAAGCTTTCTTT; CDR3aa: CSVRANTEAFF
j_gene: TRBJ2-2; v_gene: TRBV7-9; d_gene: .; CDR3nt: TGTGCCAGCAGCCCGTACGGGGACACCGGGGAGCTGTTTTTT; CDR3aa: CASSPYGDTGELFF
j_gene: TRBJ1-1; v_gene: TRBV19; d_gene: .; CDR3nt: TGTGCCAGTAGTATAGATAAAGGGGTGAACACTGAAGCTTTCTTT; CDR3aa: CASSIDKGVNTEAFF
j_gene: TRBJ2-1; v_gene: TRBV20-1; d_gene: .; CDR3nt: TGCAGTGCTCGTGGACACGGAACCTCCTACAATGAGCAGTTCTTC; CDR3aa: CSARGHGTSYNEQFF
j_gene: TRBJ1-2; v_gene: TRBV5-1; d_gene: .; CDR3nt: TGCGCCAGCAGCTTGGTCCCGATACAGGGCGGCTACACCTTC; CDR3aa: CASSLVPIQGGYTF
j_gene: TRBJ2-7; v_gene: TRBV4-1; d_gene: TRBD1; CDR3nt: TGCGCCAGCACATTAGGGACAGGGTTAGGCGAGCAGTACTTC; CDR3aa: CASTLGTGLGEQYF
j_gene: TRBJ1-1; v_gene: TRBV19; d_gene: .; CDR3nt: TGTGCCAGTAGTAACGGGGGTGACACTGAAGCTTTCTTT; CDR3aa: CASSNGGDTEAFF
j_gene: TRBJ1-2; v_gene: TRBV5-1; d_gene: .; CDR3nt: TGCGCCAGCAGCGGCCAGGGGAACTATGGCTACACCTTC; CDR3aa: CASSGQGNYGYTF
j_gene: TRBJ1-1; v_gene: TRBV25-1; d_gene: TRBD1; CDR3nt: TGTGCCAGCAGCCTCGGACAGGGAGGAACTGAAGCTTTCTTT; CDR3aa: CASSLGQGGTEAFF
j_gene: TRBJ2-7; v_gene: TRBV14; d_gene: TRBD2; CDR3nt: TGTGCCAGCAGCCTAGCGGGGTACTCCTACGAGCAGTACTTC; CDR3aa: CASSLAGYSYEQYF